This entry lists 12 T cell receptor beta chains sequenced from one sample in a study of identical twins. Each CDR3 protein is one row after TCRdb ran MiXCR on the 5' RACE reads. In the table there are some 240,000 distinct CDR3 sequences, about 10% of which are singletons. The source material was memory T cells sorted from blood. These receptor sequences come from a man aged 45-65 years in good health.

The chain uses TRBV3-1 and TRBJ2-7; TRBD1 matches at 7 bases. Trimming cost V 0 bases and J 2 bases; bases outside gene matches: 10. Germline V lookup: CDR1 LGHDT, CDR2 YNNKEL (reference sequence). The CDR3 is 17 residues long. The CDR3, as DNA: TGTGCCAGCAGCCAAGATCGGACAGGCCCATCTACCTACGAGCAGTACTTC. Its protein product is CASSQDRTGPSTYEQYF.

This clonotype was detected many times. The chain has TRBV11-2 and TRBJ2-7; D may correspond to TRBD1 or TRBD2 (6 bases each). Per the germline V gene, CDR1 is SGHAT and CDR2 is FQNNGV. Trimming took 1 base from V and 3 from J, leaving 22 bases between them. CDR3 length: 18 residues. CDR3 in amino acids: CASSLVGGTVLGNYEQYF. CDR3 in DNA: TGTGCCAGCAGCTTAGTAGGGGGGACGGTGCTTGGAAACTACGAGCAGTACTTC.

The V and J genes are TRBV6-1 and TRBJ2-1, with D possibly TRBD1 on 6 matching bases. Deletions cut 6 bases from V and 6 bases from J, with 15 bases between. The CDR3 totals 14 residues. Germline V gives CDR1 MNHNS, CDR2 SASEGT. In DNA form, the CDR3 reads TGTGCCAGCAGCATTGGTACAGGGCCCAATGAGCAGTTCTTC. Its translation is CASSIGTGPNEQFF.

The J gene is TRBJ2-7, the V gene TRBV7-8, with a tentative D call TRBD1 (6 bases). The CDR3 totals 13 residues. Germline-derived CDR1 and CDR2 are SGHVS and FQNEAQ. Trimming took 3 bases from V and 2 from J, leaving 8 bases between them. The CDR3: CASSFRTAYEQYF. In DNA form, the CDR3 reads TGTGCCAGCAGCTTTAGGACAGCCTACGAGCAGTACTTC.

At least ten counts were recorded for this clonotype. The rearrangement links TRBV10-3 to TRBJ1-3, with 7 bases aligning to TRBD1. Per the germline V gene, CDR1 is ENHRY and CDR2 is SYGVKD. Trimming took 6 bases from V and 4 from J; bases not matched to a gene: 9. This CDR3 comprises 15 residues. In DNA form, the CDR3 reads TGTGCCATCAGCCCACAGGGGAGTACCGGAAACACCATATATTTT. Amino acid sequence: CAISPQGSTGNTIYF.

This clonotype has a count of ten or more. V and J are TRBV7-9 and TRBJ1-3; D gene ambiguous. The V gene's germline CDR1 is SEHNR and CDR2 FQNEAQ (reference sequence). The CDR3 extends over 13 amino acids. The V end lost 5 bases, the J end lost 0 bases, and 5 bases lay between the germline ends. CDR3 residues: CASSRASGNTIYF. As DNA, the CDR3 is TGTGCCAGCAGCCGGGCCTCTGGAAACACCATATATTTT.

At least ten counts were recorded for this clonotype. The chain carries TRBV7-2 and TRBJ1-1, with D uncertain. This CDR3 comprises 14 residues. The ends were cut back, 3 bases at V and 2 bases at J, with 10 bases in the middle. Germline V gene lookup returns CDR1 SGHTA and CDR2 FQGNSA. The CDR3 sequence: CASSFGRLNTEAFF. CDR3 bases: TGTGCCAGCAGCTTCGGACGGTTAAACACTGAAGCTTTCTTT.

The chain uses TRBV5-1 and TRBJ1-3; D is possibly TRBD1 (5 bases). This CDR3 is built from 13 residues. Per the germline V gene, CDR1 is SGHRS and CDR2 is YFSETQ. V lost 4 bases to trimming and J lost 0 bases, with 5 bases between them. CDR3: CASSGGSGNTIYF. Here the CDR3 DNA reads TGCGCCAGCAGCGGGGGCTCTGGAAACACCATATATTTT.

As DNA, the CDR3 is TGTGCCAGCAACAGGGGCCACTACGAGCAGTACTTC. It specifies CASNRGHYEQYF. The chain combines TRBV5-6 with TRBJ2-7; 7 nucleotides align to TRBD1. Trimming took 6 bases from V and 3 from J; bases not matched to a gene: 3. The CDR3 runs to 12 residues. The germline V gene has CDR1 SGHDT and CDR2 YYEEEE.

The chain is built from TRBV7-9 and TRBJ1-3, with 9 bases fitting TRBD1. There are 14 residues in the CDR3. Germline V gives CDR1 SEHNR, CDR2 FQNEAQ (reference sequence). With V trimmed by 5 bases and J by 4 bases, 3 bases remained unmatched. Here the CDR3 DNA reads TGTGCCAGCAGCACAGGGGGCGCGGGAAACACCATATATTTT. Translated: CASSTGGAGNTIYF.

This clonotype was seen more than once but under ten times. This sequence joins TRBV7-2 and TRBJ2-3, with 8 bases fitting TRBD1. Per the germline V gene, CDR1 is SGHTA and CDR2 is FQGNSA. V lost 1 base to trimming and J lost 4 bases; unmatched junction nucleotides: 7. CDR3 length: 16 amino acids. This CDR3 reads CASSLGVTGAADTQYF. The CDR3 DNA is TGTGCCAGCAGCTTAGGAGTGACAGGGGCTGCAGATACGCAGTATTTT.

This clonotype occurred a few times. The rearrangement links TRBV2 to TRBJ2-7; 11 bases align to TRBD2. The CDR3 totals 20 residues. The V segment lost 5 bases and the J segment 0 bases; nucleotides outside the gene matches: 18. The germline gives CDR1 SNHLY, CDR2 FYNNEI. The CDR3 nucleotides read TGTGCCAGCAGTCCCTTGAGGCTAGCGGGAGGCAGAACTAGCTCCTACGAGCAGTACTTC. This translates into CASSPLRLAGGRTSSYEQYF.